Below, 4 T cell receptor beta chains from the same sample are listed, as sequenced in a study of T cells in Graves' hyperthyroidism and ophthalmopathy. RNA transcripts were the template for amplifying TCR beta CDR3 regions. HTBI primers were employed in a first-round RT-PCR of the TCR CDR3. TCRdb redid the calling of the multiplex PCR reads with MiXCR, one entry per CDR3 protein. Here the sample spans roughly 380,000 distinct CDR3 sequences, 13% being singletons. The source material was blood. These receptor sequences come from a young man with Graves' hyperthyroidism that later progressed to Graves' ophthalmopathy.

The table lists this clonotype with many counts. This chain links TRBV6-1 with TRBJ2-2; tentatively, D is TRBD1 or TRBD2 (6 bases each). CDR1 and CDR2 (germline): MNHNS, SASEGT. V was trimmed by 6 bases and J by 6 bases, leaving 20 bases between them. The CDR3 spans 16 residues. CDR3 in amino acids: CASRSDSSGVPGELFF. CDR3 DNA: TGTGCCAGCAGGTCGGACAGCTCGGGAGTTCCCGGGGAGCTGTTTTTT.

This clonotype was seen only a few times. The chain is built from TRBV24-1 and TRBJ2-1; 8 nucleotides line up with TRBD1. The CDR3 length is 17 residues. Germline trimming cut 3 bases from V and 4 bases from J; bases unmatched to any gene: 10. Germline V CDR1 and CDR2: KGHDR, SFDVKD. The CDR3 protein is CATSDRPTGVPYNEQFF. The CDR3 coding sequence is TGTGCCACCAGTGATCGCCCGACAGGGGTCCCATACAATGAGCAGTTCTTC.

This clonotype has ten or more counts. The gene calls are TRBV6-1 and TRBJ1-1, with a possible D match to TRBD1 (5 bases). Between the trimmed V and J ends, which lost 5 bases and 1 base, there was a span of 11 bases. The CDR3 contains 14 residues. Germline assignment: CDR1 MNHNS and CDR2 SASEGT. The CDR3 coding sequence is TGTGCCAGCAGTAGGGGATACGGGAACACTGAAGCTTTCTTT. Its translation: CASSRGYGNTEAFF.

This clonotype has ten or more counts. The V gene is TRBV20-1, the J gene TRBJ2-5; D uncertain. Trimming left V 0 bases short and J 4 bases short, with 9 bases between. CDR3 length: 13 residues. Germline-derived CDR1 and CDR2 are DFQATT and SNEGSKA (reference sequence). The CDR3 DNA reads as TGCAGTGCTAGAGATCGGTCGGGAGAGACCCAGTACTTC. Its translation is CSARDRSGETQYF.